The clone carrying this T cell receptor (beta chain) was counted only a few times. The antigen is unknown. The library targeted TCRbeta and was prepared with unique molecular identifiers. Using its own MiXCR run on the PCR reads, TCRdb lists one record per CDR3 protein. The sample contains about 900,000 distinct CDR3 sequences, about 31% of which appear only once. This sample stems from a study of T-cell reconstitution after alpha-beta-depleted transplantation in children. Study-level results: Day-60 TCRbeta diversity that was high in some patients was derived from surviving recipient T cells and thymic progenitors. At one year after transplant, newly produced T cells mostly accounted for T-cell counts and diversity. Several hundred expanded graft clones reportedly supplied alpha-beta T cells about two months after transplant.

The CDR3 is 15 amino acids. Germline CDR1 is SEHNR and CDR2 is FQNEAQ (reference sequence). V shed 1 base and J shed 10 bases, with 18 bases lying between them. The chain couples TRBV7-9 to TRBJ2-3; D possibly corresponds to TRBD1 (6 bases). This receptor was obtained from a boy younger than two who had a stem cell transplant for SCID, so the T cells may come from the graft donor. Here the sequenced sample was PBMCs, mostly from graft donor cells, taken 360 days after TCRalphabeta/CD19-depleted stem cell transplant. CDR3 nucleotide sequence: TGTGCCAGCAGCTTAGGGACACAGCTACAGGGATCGCAGTATTTT. Amino acids: CASSLGTQLQGSQYF.